This record concerns one T cell receptor (beta chain) sequence. The sample belongs to a study of blood T cell repertoires in COVID-19. Looking at the study overall: Donors in the United States, Italy and Spain gave samples during acute or convalescent COVID-19. PBMCs, B-cell-depleted T cells, or T cells provided the cDNA or gDNA that made up the material.

This CDR3 region has 15 residues. Unmatched junction bases numbered 4, after V lost 2 bases and J lost 3 bases. Germline CDR1 KGHSH, CDR2 LQKENI. As handled by the study authors: For nucleated cells, counts were estimated from reference gene primer amplification. Generated by immunoSEQ multiplex PCR, the TCRdb table keeps only in-frame clones and is missing some. The V and J calls and clone size were taken over from that table, and D and trimming were inferred from the DNA. Of 150,000 or so clones listed, 86% are singletons. The chain combines TRBV18 with TRBJ1-1; 9 nucleotides agree with TRBD1. The source material was peripheral blood. The TCR originated in a woman in her 70s with COVID-19, enrolled during active disease. The CDR3 here is CASSPGQGLDTEAFF. The CDR3 DNA is TGTGCCAGCTCACCAGGACAGGGGTTAGACACTGAAGCTTTCTTT.